This TCR beta chain derives from a study of blood T cell repertoires in COVID-19. The assay was immunoSEQ multiplex PCR, and TCRdb's table has in-frame clones only and misses some. The sample includes some 16,000 clones, around 85% of them seen just once. This clone was picked up one time. Germline CDR1 reads SEHNR; CDR2 reads FQNEAQ (reference sequence). The CDR3 covers 18 residues. J gave up 5 bases and V 6 bases, and 17 bases lay outside the gene matches. This TCR was recovered from a man in his 70s in a cohort sampled during active COVID-19. The sequencing input was peripheral blood. The V and J genes are TRBV7-9 and TRBJ2-2, with TRBD2 matching over 8 bases. CDR3 sequence: CASSSPRGAGVRTGELFF. DNA for the CDR3: TGTGCCAGCAGTTCTCCCCGGGGAGCGGGAGTCCGTACCGGGGAGCTGTTTTTT.